This TCR beta chain stems from a study of lymphopenia after photon versus proton radiotherapy (dated by TCRdb to about 2019). As for the study more broadly: The study compared the immunological effects of photon versus proton radiation therapy in patients with gastrointestinal tumors who developed high-grade lymphopenia. The cohort comprised some 20 patients with gastrointestinal tumors who received either photon or proton therapy and then developed lymphopenia. The goal of the study was to describe how the two radiation modalities differ in their effects on the immune system.

The paper as a whole reports these results and caveats: Once the lymphocyte count had reached its nadir, the repertoires of photon-treated patients showed oligoclonal expansion, particularly of CD8+ Temra cells, and this expansion drove the decline in diversity. Proton-treated patients stayed relatively stable during treatment, while photon-treated patients lost naive T cells and TCR diversity and gained effector/memory populations. The survival association was assessed only in patients who died, and the authors presented better survival with proton therapy as a possibility rather than a demonstrated result. Across the cohort, among patients who died, a greater drop in TCR diversity after the nadir was inversely correlated with overall survival time.

The library came from the immunoSEQ multiplex PCR assay. T cell repertoires were profiled with deep sequencing of rearranged TCR beta loci together with multiparametric flow cytometry. Drawn from immuneACCESS, this table holds only the in-frame rearrangements with V and J called that TCRdb kept. Clones are partly lost; checked studies trace under half to an unresolved V gene and leave the rest unexplained. Recorded for this sample are around 19,000 clones; more than 85% of them occurred a single time. The ten largest clones take up approximately 1.5% of the sample. Comment on this clone: There is no known antigen for this receptor. There are no base qualities to consult, and no much larger clone falls within one base.

CDR1 and CDR2 are read off the germline V gene as LGHNA and YNFKEQ. The V end gives up 4 bases and the J end 5 bases, leaving 4 bases in the junction not matched to a gene. The CDR3 sequence holds 14 residues, the cysteine and phenylalanine included. Only the CDR3 DNA is retained, 42 bases long and in frame from the first base. The V and J genes are TRBV4-2 and TRBJ2-2, with 7 bases matching TRBD1. The source of this sequence is a woman aged 40 to 50 with cholangiocarcinoma. The input for sequencing was peripheral blood, taken from a patient treated with photon-based radiotherapy. Read as DNA, the sequence is TGTGCCAGCAGCCTAGCAGGGGGTACCGGGGAGCTGTTTTTT. Its amino acids are CASSLAGGTGELFF.